This T cell receptor beta chain was obtained from a study of CD8+CD57+ T cells in acquired aplastic anemia. Study summary: Sorted CD4+ and CD8+ cells yielded roughly 3 ug of DNA on average. Healthy donor sequencing depth: approximately 9.9 million CD4+, 11 million to 14 million CD8+ reads.

Study-wide findings and caveats: Patients and controls had in common 25 to 30 CD8+ CDR3 sequences. No significant difference in CD8+ Simpson's diversity was found between patients and controls.

Profiling that covered TCR beta VDJ and CDR3 relied on genomic DNA as its template. TCRdb ran MiXCR on the reads and lists one entry per CDR3 protein. The data show about 400,000 distinct CDR3 sequences, with about two thirds seen just once and around 4% held by the top ten. Trimming at V came to 3 bases and at J to 7 bases, leaving 2 bases not matched to a gene. There are 12 residues in the CDR3. Per the germline V gene, CDR1 is SQVTM and CDR2 is ANQGSEA. This clonotype was seen repeatedly, ten times or more. No antigen is known for it. Specimen: sorted CD4+, CD8+, or CD8+CD57+ T cells (not recorded which) from PBMCs. This receptor was identified in a human donor in good health, serving as a control. This sequence joins TRBV29-1 and TRBJ1-3, with 8 positions matching TRBD1. The CDR3 sequence is CSVEGQANTIYF. The CDR3 DNA follows: TGCAGCGTTGAGGGACAGGCCAACACCATATATTTT.